This passage covers 9 T cell receptor beta chains from one sample sequenced in a study of blood T cell repertoires in COVID-19. Clones were sequenced by immunoSEQ multiplex PCR, and TCRdb holds only the in-frame ones, with some missing. Here the sample spans over 300,000 clones, roughly 87% being singletons. The source material was PBMCs or T cells enriched from blood (not recorded which). Receptors originate from a woman in her 30s who had recovered from COVID-19.

The chain couples TRBV9 to TRBJ2-1; 7 bases match TRBD2. Looked up from germline, CDR1 is SGDLS and CDR2 is YYNGEE. The ends lost 0 bases at V and 8 bases at J; junction bases unmatched: 8. This CDR3 is 15 amino acids long. The CDR3 loop reads CASSVAPGRGDEQFF. The CDR3 coding sequence is TGTGCCAGCAGCGTAGCCCCGGGGAGGGGCGATGAGCAGTTCTTC. Using reference TRBV9 and TRBJ2-1 for the parts outside the CDR3, the full variable domain is DSGVTQTPKHLITATGQRVTLRCSPRSGDLSVYWYQQSLDQGLQFLIQYYNGEERAKGNILERFSAQQFPDLHSELNLSSLELGDSALYFCASSVAPGRGDEQFFGPGTRLTVL.

This rearrangement joins TRBV6-6 to TRBJ1-2, with D perhaps matching TRBD1 (5 bases). The ends were cut back, 7 bases at V and 1 base at J, with 19 bases in the middle. Germline-derived CDR1 and CDR2 are MNHNY and SVGAGI (reference sequence). CDR3 length equals 16 residues. The CDR3 sequence is CASTLLAGSYNYGYTF. CDR3 DNA sequence: TGTGCCAGCACCTTACTAGCAGGGTCCTATAACTATGGCTACACCTTC.

The rearrangement links TRBV30 to TRBJ1-6; 10 bases fit TRBD1. Per the germline V gene, CDR1 is GTSNPN and CDR2 is SVGIG (reference sequence). The CDR3 has 14 amino acids. Trimming cost V 3 bases and J 8 bases; bases outside gene matches: 4. In nucleotides, the CDR3 is TGTGCCTGGAGCTGGGACAGGGGTTATTCACCCCTCCACTTT. Translation: CAWSWDRGYSPLHF.

The chain recombines TRBV3-1 (or the pseudogene TRBV3-2) with TRBJ2-2; 7 positions match TRBD2. This CDR3 spans 16 amino acids. The trim removed 4 bases at V and 5 bases at J, leaving 10 bases unmatched. The germline gives CDR1 LGHDT, CDR2 YNNKEL (reference sequence). The CDR3 spells CASSLVTPGGTGELFF. The CDR3 nucleotides are TGTGCCAGCAGCCTCGTTACCCCGGGAGGAACCGGGGAGCTGTTTTTT.

The chain combines TRBV9 with TRBJ1-6, with D perhaps matching TRBD1 (6 bases). This CDR3 spans 19 amino acids. CDR1 is SGDLS and CDR2 is YYNGEE in the germline V gene. The germline V and J ends were trimmed by 4 bases and 8 bases, with 28 bases remaining between them. In DNA form, the CDR3 reads TGTGCCAGCAGCCCCCCTGTTCAGGGCCGCAGGGGACGGGATTCACCCCTCCACTTT. This codes for CASSPPVQGRRGRDSPLHF.

V gene TRBV3-1 (or the pseudogene TRBV3-2) combines with J gene TRBJ2-1; 9 bases fit TRBD2. Germline V gene lookup returns CDR1 LGHDT and CDR2 YNNKEL (reference sequence). The CDR3 loop spans 15 amino acids. Losses at the gene ends were 4 bases for V and 7 bases for J; bases not matched to a gene: 8. The CDR3 bases are TGTGCCAGCAGCCCCCTGGGCGGGGGGGGGAATGAGCAGTTCTTC. It codes for CASSPLGGGGNEQFF.

This clone was recorded once. V gene TRBV14 combines with J gene TRBJ1-2, with D maybe TRBD1 (5 bases). The CDR3 loop spans 14 amino acids. CDR1 and CDR2 from the germline V gene are SGHDN and FVKESK. V lost 4 bases and J lost 7, with 16 bases in between. The CDR3 loop is CASSPVGGYLGYTF. The CDR3 region has the DNA TGTGCCAGCAGCCCCGTCGGGGGTTATCTTGGCTACACCTTC.

This clone has more than one count but fewer than ten. The chain has TRBV28 and TRBJ1-1; D may be TRBD1 (5 bases). The germline V gene has CDR1 MDHEN and CDR2 SYDVKM. This CDR3 comprises 13 residues. With 8 bases removed from V and 5 bases from J, the gap between germline ends came to 15 bases. The CDR3 coding sequence is TGTGCCAGCGTCGGGGGTGGTCGAACTGAAGCTTTCTTT. Translated, it gives CASVGGGRTEAFF.

This clone is a singleton in its sample. The V and J genes are TRBV6-5 and TRBJ2-5, with D unclear. CDR1 is MNHEY, CDR2 SVGAGI, per germline. Trimming pared 6 bases from V and 1 base from J, leaving 12 bases between. CDR3 length: 14 residues. The CDR3 coding sequence is TGTGCCAGCAGCCCCGCGGTGGCCCAAGAGACCCAGTACTTC. Translation gives CASSPAVAQETQYF.